Below, 5 T cell receptor beta chains from the same sample are listed, as sequenced in a study of glioma-infiltrating T cells. Using RNA template, CDR3s of TCR alpha and beta were amplified with iRepertoire arm-PCR. TCRdb re-called the multiplex PCR reads with MiXCR, one entry per CDR3 protein. The sample yields about 180,000 distinct CDR3 sequences, roughly two fifths seen once. The source material was glioma tissue, nonneoplastic brain tissue, or PBMCs (not recorded which). These receptors came from a human donor with low-grade glioma or glioblastoma, undergoing nonglioma brain surgery, or in good health (not recorded which).

About this clonotype itself: A junction end diverges from the germline sequence, so it may reflect a read error. The gene calls are TRBV19 and TRBJ1-1; a possible D gene is TRBD1 (6 bases). CDR3 length: 16 residues. The V gene's germline CDR1 is LNHDA and CDR2 SQIVND (reference sequence). CDR3 nucleotides: TGTGCCACTTACAGGGCGAGCTTAGGTTTTAACAGTGAAGCTTTCTTT. Protein sequence: CATYRASLGFNSEAFF.

This clonotype was counted at least ten times. The chain carries TRBV6-1 and TRBJ2-3, with 7 bases aligning to TRBD2. Germline V lookup: CDR1 MNHNS, CDR2 SASEGT. This CDR3 is 13 amino acids long. The J segment lost 2 bases and the V segment lost 10 bases, leaving 6 bases of the junction unmatched. The CDR3 DNA sequence: TGTGCCACCGAGGGGACTACCACAGATACGCAGTATTTT. Translating gives CATEGTTTDTQYF.

The chain carries TRBV7-7 and TRBJ2-7; 9 bases align to TRBD1. Germline CDR1 reads SSHAT; CDR2 reads FNYEAQ (reference sequence). V lost 6 bases, J lost 5 bases, and 17 bases stayed unmatched. CDR3 size: 17 residues. Here the CDR3 reads CASRPDRGSGNTNEQYF. DNA for the CDR3: TGTGCCAGCAGGCCGGACAGGGGTTCTGGTAACACCAACGAGCAGTACTTC.

This clonotype was picked up many times. The V call is TRBV5-1, the J call TRBJ2-3; D call uncertain. This CDR3 region has 11 residues. Trimming pared 2 bases from V and 4 bases from J, leaving 2 bases between. Germline assignment: CDR1 SGHRS and CDR2 YFSETQ. CDR3 bases: TGCGCCAGCAGCTTAGCAGATACGCAGTATTTT. Translated, it gives CASSLADTQYF.

The chain combines TRBV12-3 or TRBV12-4 with TRBJ2-1, with TRBD1 identical over 7 bases. After removal of 5 bases from V and 7 bases from J, the junction contained 5 bases not matched to a gene. The CDR3 covers 13 residues. In DNA, the CDR3 is TGTGCCAGCAGTACTACAGGGGAGAATGAGCAGTTCTTC. This gives the protein CASSTTGENEQFF.